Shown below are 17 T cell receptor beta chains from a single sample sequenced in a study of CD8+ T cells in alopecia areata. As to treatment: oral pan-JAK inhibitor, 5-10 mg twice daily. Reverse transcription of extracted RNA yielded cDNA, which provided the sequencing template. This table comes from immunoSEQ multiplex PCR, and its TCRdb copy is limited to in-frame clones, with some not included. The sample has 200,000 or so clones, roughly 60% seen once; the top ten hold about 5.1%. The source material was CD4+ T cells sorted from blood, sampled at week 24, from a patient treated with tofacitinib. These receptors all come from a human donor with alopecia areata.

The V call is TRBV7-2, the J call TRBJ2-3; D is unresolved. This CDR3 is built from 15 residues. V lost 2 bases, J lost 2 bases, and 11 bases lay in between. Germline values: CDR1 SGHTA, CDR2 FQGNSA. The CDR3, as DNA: TGTGCCAGCAGCTTATCCCCACAACCCACAGATACGCAGTATTTT. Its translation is CASSLSPQPTDTQYF.

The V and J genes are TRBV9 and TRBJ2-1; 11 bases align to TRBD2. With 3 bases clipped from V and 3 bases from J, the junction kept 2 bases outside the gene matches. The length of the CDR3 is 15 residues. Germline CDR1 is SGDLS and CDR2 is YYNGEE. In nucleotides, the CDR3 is TGTGCCAGCAGCGCGACTAGCGGGGTCTACAATGAGCAGTTCTTC. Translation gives CASSATSGVYNEQFF.

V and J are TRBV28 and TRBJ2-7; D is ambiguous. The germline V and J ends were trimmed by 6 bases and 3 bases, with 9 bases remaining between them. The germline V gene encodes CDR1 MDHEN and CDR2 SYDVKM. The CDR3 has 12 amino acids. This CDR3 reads CASSSLFYEQYF. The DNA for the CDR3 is TGTGCCAGCAGCTCTCTTTTCTACGAGCAGTACTTC.

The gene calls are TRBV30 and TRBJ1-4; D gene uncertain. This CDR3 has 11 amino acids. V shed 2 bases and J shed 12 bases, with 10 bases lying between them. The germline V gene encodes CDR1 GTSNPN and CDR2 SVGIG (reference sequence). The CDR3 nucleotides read TGTGCCTGGAGTCCCGAGTCTGAACTGTTTTTT. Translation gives CAWSPESELFF.

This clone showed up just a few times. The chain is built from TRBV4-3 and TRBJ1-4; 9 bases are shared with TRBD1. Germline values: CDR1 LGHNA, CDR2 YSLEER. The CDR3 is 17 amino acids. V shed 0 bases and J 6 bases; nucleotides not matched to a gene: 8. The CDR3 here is CASSQELQGARHEKLFF. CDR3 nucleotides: TGCGCCAGCAGCCAAGAGCTACAGGGGGCGCGACATGAAAAACTGTTTTTT.

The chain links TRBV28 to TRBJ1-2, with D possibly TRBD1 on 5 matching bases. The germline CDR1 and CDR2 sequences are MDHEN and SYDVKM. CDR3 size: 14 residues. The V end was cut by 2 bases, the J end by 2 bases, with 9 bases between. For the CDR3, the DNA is TGTGCCAGCAGTTTAGGAGCAGGGAACTATGGCTACACCTTC. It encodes CASSLGAGNYGYTF.

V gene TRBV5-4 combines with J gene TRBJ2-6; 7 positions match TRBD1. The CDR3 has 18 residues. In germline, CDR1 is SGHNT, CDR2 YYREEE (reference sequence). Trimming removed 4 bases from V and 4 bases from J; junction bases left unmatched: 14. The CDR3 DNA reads TGTGCCAGCAGCCCGGGGACCGACAGGGTGTCCGGGGCCAACGTCCTGACTTTC. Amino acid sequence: CASSPGTDRVSGANVLTF.

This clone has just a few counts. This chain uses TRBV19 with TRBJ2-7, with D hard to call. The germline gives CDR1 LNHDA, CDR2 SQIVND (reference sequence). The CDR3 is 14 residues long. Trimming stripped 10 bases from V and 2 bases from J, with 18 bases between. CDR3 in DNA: TGTGCCACCCAAGGCCGGTCTCCTCCCTACGAGCAGTACTTC. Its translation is CATQGRSPPYEQYF.

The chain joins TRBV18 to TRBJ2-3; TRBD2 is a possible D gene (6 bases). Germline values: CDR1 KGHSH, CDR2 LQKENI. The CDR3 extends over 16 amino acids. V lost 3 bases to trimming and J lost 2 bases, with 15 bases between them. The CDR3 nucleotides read TGTGCCAGCTCACCTTCTGGAGGGGCCGCCACAGATACGCAGTATTTT. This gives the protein CASSPSGGAATDTQYF.

This CDR3 is CASSQVLQGVDNEQFF. For the CDR3, the DNA is TGCGCCAGCAGCCAAGTATTACAGGGAGTCGACAATGAGCAGTTCTTC. The chain has TRBV4-3 and TRBJ2-1; D perhaps matches TRBD1 (6 bases). V was cut by 1 base and J by 5 bases, with 15 bases left in between. CDR1 and CDR2 (germline): LGHNA, YSLEER. The CDR3 is 16 residues long.

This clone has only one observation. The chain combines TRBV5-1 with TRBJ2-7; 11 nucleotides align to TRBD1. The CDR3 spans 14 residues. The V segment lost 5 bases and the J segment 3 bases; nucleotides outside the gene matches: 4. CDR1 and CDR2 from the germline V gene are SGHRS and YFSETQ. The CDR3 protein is CASRSGTGGYEQYF. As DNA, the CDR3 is TGCGCCAGCAGATCCGGGACAGGGGGCTACGAGCAGTACTTC.

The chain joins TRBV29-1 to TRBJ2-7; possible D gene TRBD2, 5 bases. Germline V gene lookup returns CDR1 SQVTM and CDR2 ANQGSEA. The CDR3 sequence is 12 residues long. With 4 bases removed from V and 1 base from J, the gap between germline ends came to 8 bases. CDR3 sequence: CSVVGVSYEQYF. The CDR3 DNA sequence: TGCAGCGTTGTCGGGGTATCCTACGAGCAGTACTTC.

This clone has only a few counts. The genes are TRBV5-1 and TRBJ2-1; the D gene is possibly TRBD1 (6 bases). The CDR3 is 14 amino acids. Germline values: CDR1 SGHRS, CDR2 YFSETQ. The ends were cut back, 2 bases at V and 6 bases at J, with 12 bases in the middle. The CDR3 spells CASSFQGQSNEQFF. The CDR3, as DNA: TGCGCCAGCAGCTTTCAGGGGCAAAGCAATGAGCAGTTCTTC.

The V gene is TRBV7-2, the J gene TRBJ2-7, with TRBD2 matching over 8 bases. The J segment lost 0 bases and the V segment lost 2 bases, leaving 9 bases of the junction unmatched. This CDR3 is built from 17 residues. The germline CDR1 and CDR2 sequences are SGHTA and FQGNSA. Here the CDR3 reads CASSLTPRTSNSYEQYF. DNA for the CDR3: TGTGCCAGCAGCTTAACTCCGCGGACTAGCAACTCCTACGAGCAGTACTTC.

CDR3 DNA sequence: TGTGCCAGCAGTCCAATCGACAGTGAAGAGACCCAGTACTTC. Protein product: CASSPIDSEETQYF. The V gene is TRBV2, the J gene TRBJ2-5, with D possibly matching TRBD1 (5 bases). The length of the CDR3 is 14 residues. Germline CDR1 SNHLY, CDR2 FYNNEI. Trimming cost V 5 bases and J 3 bases, with 13 bases left between them.

Written as DNA, the CDR3 is TGTGCCAGCAGTGTGTTCTATGGCTACACCTTC. Its protein product is CASSVFYGYTF. The rearrangement uses TRBV25-1 and TRBJ1-2; no reliable D call. Germline CDR1 MGHDK, CDR2 SYGVNS. The CDR3 contains 11 residues. V was cut by 4 bases and J by 4 bases, with 4 bases left in between.

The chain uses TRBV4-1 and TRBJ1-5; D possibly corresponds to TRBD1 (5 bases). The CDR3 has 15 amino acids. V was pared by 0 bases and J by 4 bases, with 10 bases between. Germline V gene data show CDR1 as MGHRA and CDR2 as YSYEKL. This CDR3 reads CASSQDWAGNQPQHF. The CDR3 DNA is TGCGCCAGCAGCCAAGATTGGGCAGGGAATCAGCCCCAGCATTTT.